The 9 T cell receptor beta chains given below trace back to one sample, sequenced in a study of regulatory T cells in long-lasting Graves disease. The sample's time point: newly diagnosed GD, antithyroid drugs for less than 3 months. The TCR library used RNA extracted from PBMCs. Building of the TCR beta libraries involved iRepertoire HTBI primers and Arm-PCR of CDR3 regions. MiXCR was run by TCRdb on the multiplex PCR reads, yielding one entry per CDR3 protein. Among around 500,000 distinct CDR3 sequences listed, around 15% were seen once. These data were also reused for a study on T cells in Graves' hyperthyroidism and ophthalmopathy.

The material sequenced was peripheral blood mononuclear cells (PBMCs), taken at new diagnosis, from a patient treated with antithyroid drugs. The source is a woman aged 35-65 years with Graves disease.

This clonotype appeared many times. The V call is TRBV10-3, the J call TRBJ2-1; D possibly corresponds to TRBD2 (6 bases). Trimming stripped 2 bases from V and 6 bases from J, with 20 bases between. Germline V gene sequence: CDR1 ENHRY, CDR2 SYGVKD. The CDR3 covers 17 residues. CDR3: CAISEGTGLPARNEQFF. CDR3 coding DNA: TGTGCCATCAGTGAGGGAACGGGACTGCCTGCTCGCAATGAGCAGTTCTTC.

V is TRBV9 and J is TRBJ2-5; 16 nucleotides agree with TRBD2. This CDR3 region has 19 residues. Germline loops: CDR1 SGDLS, CDR2 YYNGEE. V was clipped by 2 bases and J by 5 bases; unmatched bases: 12. CDR3 sequence (DNA): TGTGCCAGCAGCGTCGCGGTGGGACTAGCGGGGGGGCCCGCTGAGACCCAGTACTTC. This sequence encodes CASSVAVGLAGGPAETQYF. Based on the CDR3 plus reference TRBV9 and TRBJ2-5, the full variable domain is DSGVTQTPKHLITATGQRVTLRCSPRSGDLSVYWYQQSLDQGLQFLIQYYNGEERAKGNILERFSAQQFPDLHSELNLSSLELGDSALYFCASSVAVGLAGGPAETQYFGPGTRLLVL.

As for this clonotype: The conserved final phenylalanine or tryptophan is absent from the CDR3, which likely points to a read error. The rearrangement joins TRBV20-1 to TRBJ2-5; D gene unclear. The CDR3 loop spans 14 amino acids. Trimming shortened V by 1 base and J by 2 bases, and 11 bases separated the two germline ends. Germline CDR1 is DFQATT and CDR2 is SNEGSKA (reference sequence). The CDR3 DNA follows: TGCAGTGCTAGAGTTTACGTGATTCAAGAGACCCAGTACTTG. It yields the protein CSARVYVIQETQYL.

This chain connects TRBV10-3 to TRBJ1-2, with TRBD1 as a possible D gene (6 bases). Germline-derived CDR1 and CDR2 are ENHRY and SYGVKD. V lost 7 bases to trimming and J lost 0 bases, with 9 bases between them. The CDR3 has 13 amino acids. CDR3 sequence: CAINRETNYGYTF. CDR3 nucleotide sequence: TGTGCCATCAACAGGGAGACTAACTATGGCTACACCTTC.

This clonotype has a count of ten or more. The rearrangement uses TRBV6-1 and TRBJ1-5, with D possibly matching TRBD1 (6 bases). Trimming cost V 8 bases and J 5 bases, with 16 bases left between them. CDR3 size: 14 residues. CDR1 and CDR2 (germline): MNHNS, SASEGT. In nucleotides, the CDR3 is TGTGCCAGCGGGGACTTACAGGGAGATCAGCCCCAGCATTTT. Translation: CASGDLQGDQPQHF.

The J gene is TRBJ1-2, the V gene TRBV4-1; 9 bases map to TRBD1. Per the germline V gene, CDR1 is MGHRA and CDR2 is YSYEKL. Trimming cost V 1 base and J 7 bases; bases outside gene matches: 7. This CDR3 spans 15 amino acids. In DNA, the CDR3 is TGCGCCAGCAGCCAAGGGAGGGGACAGGGACCTGGCTACACCTTC. The encoded protein is CASSQGRGQGPGYTF.

Details on this clonotype: A much bigger clone sits one base away, suggesting this may be a read error. The gene calls are TRBV13 and TRBJ2-2; a possible D gene is TRBD2 (5 bases). This CDR3 spans 13 amino acids. Germline CDR1 PRHDT, CDR2 FYEKMQ (reference sequence). The CDR3 bases are TGTGCCAGCAGCCCCCGAACCACCGGGGAGCTGCTTTTT. This gives the protein CASSPRTTGELLF.

This clonotype came up many times. The genes are TRBV20-1 and TRBJ1-2; tentative D call: TRBD1 (5 bases). This CDR3 spans 12 amino acids. V gave up 3 bases and J gave up 7 bases, with 12 bases separating them. CDR1 is DFQATT, CDR2 SNEGSKA, per germline (reference sequence). CDR3 coding DNA: TGCAGTGCTAGGTTCGGGGCGGGTGGCTACACCTTC. Amino acids: CSARFGAGGYTF.

The chain uses TRBV10-3 and TRBJ1-1; perhaps TRBD1 as D (6 bases). Germline V gene lookup returns CDR1 ENHRY and CDR2 SYGVKD. The ends were cut back, 0 bases at V and 4 bases at J, with 12 bases in the middle. The CDR3 totals 15 residues. For the CDR3, the DNA is TGTGCCATCAGTGAGTCCTCAGGGGATGTCACTGAAGCTTTCTTT. Protein sequence: CAISESSGDVTEAFF.